This T cell receptor beta chain was sequenced for a study of blood T cell repertoires in COVID-19. CDR1 and CDR2 from the germline V gene are GTSNPN and SVGIG (reference sequence). The CDR3 extends over 12 amino acids. The ends lost 4 bases at V and 7 bases at J; junction bases unmatched: 4. Repertoires were generated with immunoSEQ multiplex PCR, while TCRdb's copy carries only in-frame clones and drops some. The profile covers approximately 390,000 clones, with roughly 89% appearing a single time and about 6.8% taken by the ten largest. The chain couples TRBV30 to TRBJ2-1; 7 positions match TRBD1. The source material was peripheral blood. The receptor comes from a man between 18 and 35 years old with active or convalescent COVID-19. CDR3 DNA sequence: TGTGCCTGGAATAGGGGGCCAAATGAGCAGTTCTTC. It translates to CAWNRGPNEQFF.